Listed below are T cell receptor beta chains from one sample, sequenced in a study of blood T cell repertoires in COVID-19. The protocol was immunoSEQ multiplex PCR, while the TCRdb copy is restricted to in-frame clones and leaves out a portion. The repertoire holds a few hundred thousand clones, with 90% as singletons. The sample taken for sequencing was PBMCs or T cells enriched from blood (not recorded which). The source of these receptors is a woman under 30 with acute COVID-19. The CDR3 runs from the conserved cysteine through the conserved F or W. Each record gives: V gene, J gene, CDR3 protein.

v_gene: TRBV28; j_gene: TRBJ1-1; CDR3aa: CASIERRMNTEAFF
v_gene: TRBV11-2; j_gene: TRBJ1-2; CDR3aa: CASSFSDIYGYTF
v_gene: TRBV15; j_gene: TRBJ2-4; CDR3aa: CATSSKGDLEGNQYF
v_gene: TRBV7-2; j_gene: TRBJ2-7; CDR3aa: CASSLHISYEQYF
v_gene: TRBV19; j_gene: TRBJ2-2; CDR3aa: CASRLGVHTGELFF
v_gene: TRBV14; j_gene: TRBJ2-1; CDR3aa: CASSQDSSSYFSSYNEQFF
v_gene: TRBV7-9; j_gene: TRBJ1-5; CDR3aa: CASQDSSSNQPQHF
v_gene: TRBV5-5; j_gene: TRBJ2-7; CDR3aa: CASSLEGAPIMNEQYF
v_gene: TRBV11-2; j_gene: TRBJ1-3; CDR3aa: CASSPLTGDGNTIYF
v_gene: TRBV7-2; j_gene: TRBJ2-1; CDR3aa: CASSRLTSGFSYNEQFF
v_gene: TRBV7-9; j_gene: TRBJ2-3; CDR3aa: CASSLIGQGDTQYF
v_gene: TRBV18; j_gene: TRBJ1-5; CDR3aa: CASSALGTGSSYSNQPQHF
v_gene: TRBV7-2; j_gene: TRBJ2-2; CDR3aa: CASSFFSGELFF
v_gene: TRBV7-7; j_gene: TRBJ2-5; CDR3aa: CASSQRDGETQYF
v_gene: TRBV7-9; j_gene: TRBJ1-6; CDR3aa: CASSPPGTGLDSPLHF
v_gene: TRBV11-2; j_gene: TRBJ2-1; CDR3aa: CASRQIAGVSNEQFF
v_gene: TRBV7-8; j_gene: TRBJ2-7; CDR3aa: CASSVAPGTLLYEQYF
v_gene: TRBV2; j_gene: TRBJ2-1; CDR3aa: CASRESTSGVYNEQFF
v_gene: TRBV6-5; j_gene: TRBJ2-1; CDR3aa: CASSYDRGLNEQFF
v_gene: TRBV11-2; j_gene: TRBJ2-1; CDR3aa: CASSITGLAGGGQFF
v_gene: TRBV5-1; j_gene: TRBJ2-7; CDR3aa: CASRVGSGYTYEQYF
v_gene: TRBV15; j_gene: TRBJ2-7; CDR3aa: CATSREGGPAYEQYF
v_gene: TRBV7-8; j_gene: TRBJ2-7; CDR3aa: CASSLTGPSEQYF
v_gene: TRBV29-1; j_gene: TRBJ1-5; CDR3aa: CSVVQGDQPQHF
v_gene: TRBV28; j_gene: TRBJ2-7; CDR3aa: CASSLSGSTHEQYF
v_gene: TRBV24-1; j_gene: TRBJ2-1; CDR3aa: CATSDFLAGDSYNEQFF
v_gene: TRBV28; j_gene: TRBJ1-5; CDR3aa: CASSPPDRGSQPQHF
v_gene: TRBV7-9; j_gene: TRBJ2-2; CDR3aa: CASEPGQGAIGELFF
v_gene: TRBV7-2; j_gene: TRBJ2-1; CDR3aa: CASSLPGEGPYNEQFF
v_gene: TRBV6-5; j_gene: TRBJ1-2; CDR3aa: CATQKLGGYGYTF
v_gene: TRBV9; j_gene: TRBJ1-1; CDR3aa: CASSVQSGINTEAFF
v_gene: TRBV6-5; j_gene: TRBJ2-1; CDR3aa: CASSRDRFYNEQFF
v_gene: TRBV7-3; j_gene: TRBJ2-1; CDR3aa: CASSPGTENEQFF
v_gene: TRBV29-1; j_gene: TRBJ2-7; CDR3aa: CSVAGTSGTFEYF
v_gene: TRBV28; j_gene: TRBJ2-7; CDR3aa: CASSLGLGTSGSSF
v_gene: TRBV7-6; j_gene: TRBJ2-1; CDR3aa: CASSPDKNEQFF
v_gene: TRBV27; j_gene: TRBJ1-5; CDR3aa: CASTGRGGTQHF
v_gene: TRBV6-5; j_gene: TRBJ1-1; CDR3aa: CASSYNRVSTEAFF
v_gene: TRBV6-2/TRBV6-3; j_gene: TRBJ1-1; CDR3aa: CASSYSLQGRNTEAFF
v_gene: TRBV3-1/TRBV3-2; j_gene: TRBJ2-7; CDR3aa: CASSHPHGASGSYEQYF
v_gene: TRBV5-4; j_gene: TRBJ2-7; CDR3aa: CASSPDRGLGYEQYF
v_gene: TRBV19; j_gene: TRBJ2-3; CDR3aa: CASSIGLARNTQYF
v_gene: TRBV2; j_gene: TRBJ2-5; CDR3aa: CASSDLALGGETQYF
v_gene: TRBV12-2; j_gene: TRBJ2-5; CDR3aa: CASRSAYQTSGTGETQYF
v_gene: TRBV5-1; j_gene: TRBJ1-2; CDR3aa: CASSSLQGIEGYGYTF
v_gene: TRBV7-9; j_gene: TRBJ1-2; CDR3aa: CASSHPATSFNYGYTF
v_gene: TRBV7-3; j_gene: TRBJ1-2; CDR3aa: CASSLKPGDYGYTF
v_gene: TRBV5-1; j_gene: TRBJ2-3; CDR3aa: CASKREGHNTDTQYF
v_gene: TRBV18; j_gene: TRBJ1-4; CDR3aa: CASSPRTGSSGVEKLFF
v_gene: TRBV25-1; j_gene: TRBJ2-2; CDR3aa: CASARVQGQGRDTGELFF